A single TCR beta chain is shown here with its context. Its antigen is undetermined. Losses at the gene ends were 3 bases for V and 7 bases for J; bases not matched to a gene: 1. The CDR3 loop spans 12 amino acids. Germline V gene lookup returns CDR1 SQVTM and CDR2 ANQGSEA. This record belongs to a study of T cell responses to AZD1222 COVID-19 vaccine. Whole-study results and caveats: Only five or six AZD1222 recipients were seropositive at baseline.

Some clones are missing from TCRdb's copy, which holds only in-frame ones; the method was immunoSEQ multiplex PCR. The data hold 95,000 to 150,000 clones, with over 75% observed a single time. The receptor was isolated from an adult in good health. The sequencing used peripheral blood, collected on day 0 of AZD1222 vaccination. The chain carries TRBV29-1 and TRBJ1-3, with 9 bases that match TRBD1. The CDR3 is CSVEGQGNTIYF. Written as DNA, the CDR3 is TGCAGCGTTGAGGGACAGGGTAACACCATATATTTT.